The sequence of this T cell receptor (beta chain) was determined in a study of blood T cell repertoires in COVID-19. In the study overall: The United States, Italy and Spain provided the acute and convalescent COVID-19 samples. PBMCs, B-cell-depleted T cells, or T cells were the source of the cDNA or gDNA that made up the material.

The germline V and J ends were trimmed by 8 bases and 3 bases, with 8 bases remaining between them. Germline V gene lookup returns CDR1 MDHEN and CDR2 SYDVKM. The CDR3 runs 12 residues. Authors' data handling: Reference gene primer amplification gave nucleated cell count estimates. Method: immunoSEQ multiplex PCR; TCRdb's copy keeps in-frame clones and lacks some. V, J and clone size derive from that table, while D and trimming were established from the DNA sequence. The sample consists of approximately 300,000 clones, roughly 83% of them appearing once. The receptor comes from a woman in her fifties or sixties with acute or convalescent COVID-19. The sample was peripheral blood. The chain joins TRBV28 to TRBJ2-1; D call uncertain. The CDR3 DNA follows: TGTGCCAGCGGGCCACGCTACAATGAGCAGTTCTTC. It is translated as CASGPRYNEQFF. The variable domain in full, with the rest retrieved from reference TRBV28 and TRBJ2-1, is DVKVTQSSRYLVKRTGEKVFLECVQDMDHENMFWYRQDPGLGLRLIYFSYDVKMKEKGDIPEGYSVSREKKERFSLILESASTNQTSMYLCASGPRYNEQFFGPGTRLTVL.